What follows are 10 T cell receptor beta chains derived from one specimen sequenced in a study of shared clonotypes between healthy human individuals. Method: immunoSEQ multiplex PCR; TCRdb's copy keeps in-frame clones and lacks some. Of 2 million to 2.5 million clones in the sample, 85% to 95% were seen once. Sequences were obtained from naive CD4+ T cells from PBMCs. Subset described: CD45RA+ positively selected. The receptors originated from a man younger than 30 in good health. Some clones in this sample may be carry-over from other donors' samples.

The chain joins TRBV15 to TRBJ2-2, with TRBD1 as a possible D gene (5 bases). Germline V lookup: CDR1 LNHNV, CDR2 YYDKDF (reference sequence). V was pared by 0 bases and J by 5 bases, with 13 bases between. The CDR3 extends over 16 amino acids. In DNA form, the CDR3 reads TGTGCCACCAGCAGAGATCTTCAGGGAAATACCGGGGAGCTGTTTTTT. This encodes CATSRDLQGNTGELFF.

DNA of the CDR3: TGTGCCAGCAGCTCTACAACAGGGTCTTTTGGTGAAGCTTTCTTT. This codes for CASSSTTGSFGEAFF. The chain carries TRBV9 and TRBJ1-1, with a possible D match to TRBD1 (6 bases). This CDR3 is built from 15 residues. The V end lost 4 bases, the J end lost 7 bases, and 20 bases lay between the germline ends. The germline CDR1 and CDR2 sequences are SGDLS and YYNGEE.

The chain uses TRBV6-5 and TRBJ2-7; D uncertain. From germline, CDR1 is MNHEY and CDR2 SVGAGI. CDR3 length: 12 amino acids. The V end was cut by 11 bases, the J end by 1 base, with 12 bases between. CDR3 region: CAAAGKSYEQYF. The CDR3 DNA reads TGTGCCGCCGCAGGAAAATCCTACGAGCAGTACTTC.

This rearrangement joins TRBV7-3 to TRBJ2-3, with 16 bases matching TRBD2. J was trimmed by 8 bases and V by 5 bases; bases with no gene match: 10. Germline V gene lookup returns CDR1 SGHTA and CDR2 FQGTGA. The CDR3 is made up of 17 amino acids. CDR3 amino acids: CASSLGTSGREGGTQYF. The DNA for the CDR3 is TGTGCCAGCAGCCTCGGGACTAGCGGGAGGGAGGGTGGTACGCAGTATTTT.

V is TRBV4-1 and J is TRBJ1-5; no definite D call. V lost 4 bases and J lost 6, with 13 bases in between. CDR1 and CDR2 from the germline V gene are MGHRA and YSYEKL. The CDR3 covers 14 residues. In nucleotides, the CDR3 is TGCGCCAGCAGCCCTGTCCGCGCGGGTCAGCCCCAGCATTTT. This translates into CASSPVRAGQPQHF.

V is TRBV18 and J is TRBJ2-1; D remains unclear. CDR1 is KGHSH and CDR2 is LQKENI in the germline V gene. CDR3 length equals 14 residues. Trimming removed 3 bases at V and 4 bases at J, with 10 bases between. This CDR3 reads CASSPPRGYNEQFF. The CDR3 nucleotides are TGTGCCAGCTCACCCCCGCGAGGTTACAATGAGCAGTTCTTC.

V usage is TRBV5-1 and J usage is TRBJ2-6; no reliable D call. CDR3 length: 13 residues. Germline V gives CDR1 SGHRS, CDR2 YFSETQ. V was shortened by 2 bases and J by 4 bases, with 4 bases between the two germline ends. CDR3 coding DNA: TGCGCCAGCAGCTTTGGAGGGGCCAACGTCCTGACTTTC. Translated: CASSFGGANVLTF.

In its sample, this clone was seen a few times. The J gene is TRBJ1-4, the V gene TRBV10-3; D is unclear. The length of the CDR3 is 15 residues. Germline CDR1 reads ENHRY; CDR2 reads SYGVKD. The V end was cut by 3 bases, the J end by 7 bases, with 15 bases between. The CDR3 sequence is CAISEGKASSEKLFF. CDR3 bases: TGTGCCATCAGTGAAGGAAAGGCATCGAGTGAAAAACTGTTTTTT.

Notes on this clone: Distinct nucleotide sequences in the sample also encode this CDR3. The rearrangement uses TRBV29-1 and TRBJ2-3, with 7 bases that match TRBD1. Trimming cost V 6 bases and J 4 bases; bases outside gene matches: 4. Germline V gives CDR1 SQVTM, CDR2 ANQGSEA. The CDR3 loop spans 12 amino acids. Here the CDR3 DNA reads TGCAGCGTGGATCAGGGGGCAGATACGCAGTATTTT. Translation: CSVDQGADTQYF.

This sequence joins TRBV12-5 and TRBJ2-1; TRBD2 aligns across 13 bases. Germline CDR1 and CDR2: LGHNT and FRNRAP. V was clipped by 6 bases and J by 9 bases; unmatched bases: 14. The CDR3 is 17 amino acids. The CDR3 here is CASGIIPGLAGSREQFF. The CDR3 nucleotides are TGTGCTAGTGGCATAATCCCGGGACTAGCGGGATCTCGTGAGCAGTTCTTC.